Here is one TCR beta chain with its context. Germline lookup yields CDR1 KGHSH and CDR2 LQKENI. After removal of 0 bases from V and 2 bases from J, the junction contained 2 bases not matched to a gene. The CDR3 has 16 residues. The data stem from a study of blood T cell repertoires in COVID-19. Study at large: From T cells, B-cell-depleted T cells, or PBMCs came the material, which was cDNA or gDNA.

The data were produced by immunoSEQ multiplex PCR, yet TCRdb's version contains in-frame clones alone and is incomplete. The sample has about 150,000 clones, roughly 84% seen once. This TCR derives from a woman older than 75 with active or convalescent COVID-19. This chain joins TRBV18 and TRBJ2-2, with TRBD2 matching over 8 bases. The sequencing sample was made of peripheral blood. CDR3 sequence: CASSPPTSVNTGELFF. The CDR3 DNA reads as TGTGCCAGCTCACCACCGACTAGCGTCAACACCGGGGAGCTGTTTTTT.